This T cell receptor (beta chain) came from a study of a mutant IDH1 vaccine in newly diagnosed glioma. In this sample, this clone turned up a few times. Its antigen is still unknown. A far larger clone lies a single base away; this is likely a read error. This sample includes further DNA sequences coding for the same CDR3. Documented time point: week 23, last vaccination. Topical imiquimod was applied with each vaccine dose, which held 300 ug of mutant IDH1 20-mer peptide. V was cut by 1 base and J by 7 bases, with 5 bases left in between. The germline gives CDR1 LNHDA, CDR2 SQIVND (reference sequence). The CDR3 spans 12 residues. The table came from immunoSEQ multiplex PCR; TCRdb's copy has only in-frame clones and leaves some out. The sample consists of some 26,000 clones, 80% to 85% of them appearing once.

This chain links TRBV19 with TRBJ1-5; D is unclear. This sequence was found in a woman aged 30 to 39 with glioma. The source material was PBMCs, sampled from a glioma patient whose treatment included an IDH1 peptide vaccine. CDR3 residues: CASSIGWQPQHF. CDR3 DNA: TGTGCCAGTAGTATAGGGTGGCAGCCCCAGCATTTT.